Reported below is one T cell receptor beta chain. Its antigen is unidentified. Researchers ran the PCR with 60 Vbeta and 13 Jbeta primers. Repertoires were generated with immunoSEQ multiplex PCR, while TCRdb's copy carries only in-frame clones and drops some. The data hold approximately 22,000 clones, with 65% to 85% observed a single time. The data were obtained in a study of cytomegalovirus exposure and HLA in healthy donors. The overall study: The early release's HLA-typed donors yielded 78 million or so unique TCRs. Study-level results: A later analysis found common viral pathogens apparently linked to several of the most significant clusters. The authors listed roughly 150 TCR beta chains as cytomegalovirus-associated.

CDR3 size: 15 residues. Germline V gives CDR1 SNHLY, CDR2 FYNNEI. V dropped 1 base and J dropped 2; count of bases not matched to a gene: 2. The chain joins TRBV2 to TRBJ2-7, with TRBD1 matching 10 bases. The specimen was PBMCs. The sequence was obtained from a man between 60 and 70 years old in good health and CMV-seronegative. This CDR3 reads CASSEVGTGAYEQYF. As DNA, the CDR3 is TGTGCCAGCAGTGAAGTGGGGACAGGGGCCTACGAGCAGTACTTC.